Reported below is one T cell receptor (beta chain). The entry originates in a study of blood T cell repertoires in COVID-19. Study overall: In each case, the material was cDNA or gDNA derived from T cells, B-cell-depleted T cells, or PBMCs.

Trimming removed 5 bases at V and 7 bases at J, with 9 bases between. Germline V gene data show CDR1 as DFQATT and CDR2 as SNEGSKA (reference sequence). CDR3 length equals 11 residues. Authors' methods: Reference gene primer amplification gave estimated nucleated cell counts. Generated by immunoSEQ multiplex PCR, the TCRdb table keeps only in-frame clones and is missing some. V, J and clone size are those of that table, while D and trimming were read from the DNA. The repertoire holds some 20,000 clones, with 70% to 85% as singletons. The sequenced material came from peripheral blood. The chain uses TRBV20-1 and TRBJ2-1, with no clear D. The receptor's source is a human donor in a cohort sampled during active COVID-19. CDR3 in amino acids: CSAYDRNEQFF. The CDR3 DNA reads TGCAGTGCTTACGATCGGAATGAGCAGTTCTTC.